This TCR beta chain originates from a study of T-cell reconstitution after alpha-beta-depleted transplantation in children. Unique molecular identifiers were used in preparing the TCRbeta library. TCRdb reprocessed the PCR reads with MiXCR, giving one entry per CDR3 protein. The sample has about 500,000 distinct CDR3 sequences, about 31% seen once. The CDR3 is made up of 14 amino acids. V was clipped by 2 bases and J by 7 bases, with 16 bases between them. Germline CDR1 SGHDT, CDR2 YYEEEE. Material: PBMCs from the stem cell graft donor, obtained from the stem cell graft. J is TRBJ2-7 and V is TRBV5-6; tentatively, D is TRBD1 (6 bases). The sequence came from a human donor who donated a stem cell graft to a child with aplastic anemia. The DNA for the CDR3 is TGTGCCAGCAGCTTCCAGGACAGATTTGGGGAGCAGTACTTC. Its protein is CASSFQDRFGEQYF.